Below are 8 T cell receptor beta chains sequenced from a single sample in a study of T cell repertoires in cytomegalovirus infection. These receptors lack a known antigen. TCRdb recomputed calls from the reads with MiXCR, one row per CDR3 protein. The table shows nearly 700,000 distinct CDR3 sequences, with around 35% occurring only once. The sequencing used cultured PBMCs, collected from culture after CMV antigen stimulation. These receptors were obtained from a human donor in good health (CMV status not recorded). Some clones in this sample may be carry-over from other donors' samples.

V is TRBV7-2 and J is TRBJ1-6; no clear D gene. This CDR3 has 13 amino acids. CDR1 and CDR2 (germline): SGHTA, FQGNSA. Trimming shortened V by 1 base and J by 8 bases, and 6 bases separated the two germline ends. CDR3 amino acids: CASSLVVHSPLHF. CDR3 in DNA: TGTGCCAGCAGCTTAGTGGTACATTCACCCCTCCACTTT.

The chain couples TRBV20-1 to TRBJ1-4; the D is unclear. The germline gives CDR1 DFQATT, CDR2 SNEGSKA (reference sequence). This CDR3 spans 15 amino acids. Trimming took 3 bases from V and 8 from J, leaving 19 bases between them. CDR3 bases: TGCAGTGCTAGTATAGACGCGGAGACCTCGGAAAAACTGTTTTTT. This gives the protein CSASIDAETSEKLFF.

The CDR3 sequence: CASSEEGRARREETQYF. CDR3 bases: TGTGCCAGCAGTGAAGAGGGTCGAGCTAGGAGGGAAGAGACCCAGTACTTC. This chain links TRBV6-1 with TRBJ2-5; D perhaps matches TRBD2 (6 bases). The CDR3 extends over 17 amino acids. The germline V gene has CDR1 MNHNS and CDR2 SASEGT. V shed 1 base and J shed 3 bases, with 18 bases lying between them.

J is TRBJ2-1 and V is TRBV6-2 or TRBV6-3; TRBD2 matches at 7 bases. This CDR3 is built from 13 residues. Looked up from germline, CDR1 is MNHEY and CDR2 is SVGEGT. V lost 4 bases to trimming and J lost 7 bases; unmatched junction nucleotides: 4. The DNA for the CDR3 is TGTGCCAGCAGTTGGGACTACAGGAATGAGCAGTTCTTC. Translated, it gives CASSWDYRNEQFF.

This clonotype occurred a few times. The chain is built from TRBV5-5 and TRBJ2-3; maybe TRBD2 (7 bases). Trimming removed 6 bases from V and 5 bases from J, with 16 bases in between. The CDR3 loop spans 14 amino acids. Germline loops: CDR1 SGHKS, CDR2 YYEKEE (reference sequence). The CDR3 bases are TGTGCCAGCATCGGTGGGGGGGCTAAAGATACGCAGTATTTT. Translation: CASIGGGAKDTQYF.

This clonotype was seen a few times. The chain has TRBV7-2 and TRBJ2-3, with D possibly TRBD2 on 6 matching bases. V lost 5 bases, J lost 8 bases, and 17 bases lay in between. Germline V gene sequence: CDR1 SGHTA, CDR2 FQGNSA. The CDR3 spans 14 residues. CDR3 DNA sequence: TGTGCCAGCAGCGCTTCTGCTTGGACTACTACGCAGTATTTT. This codes for CASSASAWTTTQYF.

The genes are TRBV6-2 or TRBV6-3 and TRBJ1-5; possibly TRBD1 for D (6 bases). Looked up from germline, CDR1 is MNHEY and CDR2 is SVGEGT. V lost 6 bases to trimming and J lost 3 bases, with 12 bases between them. The CDR3 is 14 residues long. CDR3 DNA sequence: TGTGCCAGCAGCTCCAGGACAGACAATCAGCCCCAGCATTTT. Protein sequence: CASSSRTDNQPQHF.

Only a few counts were recorded for this clonotype. The rearrangement uses TRBV7-9 and TRBJ2-3; no clear D gene. V was trimmed by 1 base and J by 1 base, leaving 9 bases between them. The CDR3 consists of 15 residues. Germline-derived CDR1 and CDR2 are SEHNR and FQNEAQ (reference sequence). The CDR3 spells CASSLGNPGTDTQYF. CDR3 coding DNA: TGTGCCAGCAGCTTAGGAAATCCAGGCACAGATACGCAGTATTTT.